The next 7 T cell receptor beta chains were all read from a single sample in a study of T-cell reconstitution after alpha-beta-depleted transplantation in children. Preparing the TCRbeta library involved the use of unique molecular identifiers. In TCRdb, the PCR reads were re-called with MiXCR into one record per CDR3 protein. Of 200,000 to 250,000 distinct CDR3 sequences listed, roughly 8.1% are singletons. Sample: PBMCs, mostly from graft donor cells, taken 360 days after TCRalphabeta/CD19-depleted stem cell transplant. The receptors were sampled from a male patient aged 2-9 years who had a stem cell transplant for acute myeloid leukemia, so the T cells may come from the graft donor.

Ten or more counts support this clonotype. The rearrangement links TRBV20-1 to TRBJ2-5; D possibly corresponds to TRBD1 (5 bases). This CDR3 has 13 residues. Trimming pared 6 bases from V and 2 bases from J, leaving 13 bases between. Looked up from germline, CDR1 is DFQATT and CDR2 is SNEGSKA (reference sequence). Here the CDR3 DNA reads TGCAGTGCAGCCACAGGTCTACAAGAGACCCAGTACTTC. This sequence encodes CSAATGLQETQYF.

The gene calls are TRBV29-1 and TRBJ2-3; D not resolved. Trimming left V 2 bases short and J 4 bases short, with 7 bases between. Germline CDR1 and CDR2: SQVTM and ANQGSEA. The length of the CDR3 is 12 residues. The CDR3 sequence is CSVELSADTQYF. The CDR3 coding sequence is TGCAGCGTTGAACTATCTGCAGATACGCAGTATTTT.

The chain uses TRBV5-1 and TRBJ1-5; D is unresolved. The CDR3 has 14 residues. CDR1 is SGHRS and CDR2 is YFSETQ in the germline V gene. V was cut by 4 bases and J by 1 base, with 9 bases left in between. In nucleotides, the CDR3 is TGCGCCAGCAGCCTTGGGGTGAGCAATCAGCCCCAGCATTTT. Its protein product is CASSLGVSNQPQHF. The complete variable domain, with remaining parts taken from reference TRBV5-1 and TRBJ1-5, reads KAGVTQTPRYLIKTRGQQVTLSCSPISGHRSVSWYQQTPGQGLQFLFEYFSETQRNKGNFPGRFSGRQFSNSRSEMNVSTLELGDSALYLCASSLGVSNQPQHFGDGTRLSIL.

This clonotype has a count of ten or more. V and J are TRBV20-1 and TRBJ2-3; D possibly corresponds to TRBD2 (6 bases). The CDR3 totals 18 residues. Trimming stripped 0 bases from V and 2 bases from J, with 21 bases between. Germline V gives CDR1 DFQATT, CDR2 SNEGSKA (reference sequence). CDR3 DNA sequence: TGCAGTGCTAGAGATCGTTATTCCCTTTTAGCGGACACAGATACGCAGTATTTT. Amino acids: CSARDRYSLLADTDTQYF.

The V and J genes are TRBV6-5 and TRBJ1-2; D is uncertain. Trimming pared 2 bases from V and 4 bases from J, leaving 14 bases between. Germline CDR1 MNHEY, CDR2 SVGAGI. This CDR3 region has 15 residues. CDR3: CASSYTSGVSYGYTF. In nucleotides, the CDR3 is TGTGCCAGCAGTTACACCTCTGGGGTGAGCTATGGCTACACCTTC.

In this sample, this clonotype turned up a few times. The chain employs TRBV7-8 and TRBJ2-5; 7 bases are a match to TRBD2. From germline, CDR1 is SGHVS and CDR2 FQNEAQ. J was trimmed by 3 bases and V by 2 bases; bases with no gene match: 15. There are 18 residues in the CDR3. The CDR3 loop reads CASSLWGGGGNMKETQYF. CDR3 sequence (DNA): TGTGCCAGCAGCTTATGGGGGGGAGGAGGTAATATGAAAGAGACCCAGTACTTC.

This clonotype was recorded at least ten times. The V gene is TRBV20-1, the J gene TRBJ2-1; D possibly corresponds to TRBD1 (5 bases). CDR1 and CDR2 (germline): DFQATT, SNEGSKA (reference sequence). V dropped 5 bases and J dropped 5 bases, with 7 bases sitting between them. The CDR3 is made up of 11 amino acids. The CDR3 protein is CSARRDNEQFF. DNA of the CDR3: TGCAGTGCTCGCAGGGACAATGAGCAGTTCTTC.